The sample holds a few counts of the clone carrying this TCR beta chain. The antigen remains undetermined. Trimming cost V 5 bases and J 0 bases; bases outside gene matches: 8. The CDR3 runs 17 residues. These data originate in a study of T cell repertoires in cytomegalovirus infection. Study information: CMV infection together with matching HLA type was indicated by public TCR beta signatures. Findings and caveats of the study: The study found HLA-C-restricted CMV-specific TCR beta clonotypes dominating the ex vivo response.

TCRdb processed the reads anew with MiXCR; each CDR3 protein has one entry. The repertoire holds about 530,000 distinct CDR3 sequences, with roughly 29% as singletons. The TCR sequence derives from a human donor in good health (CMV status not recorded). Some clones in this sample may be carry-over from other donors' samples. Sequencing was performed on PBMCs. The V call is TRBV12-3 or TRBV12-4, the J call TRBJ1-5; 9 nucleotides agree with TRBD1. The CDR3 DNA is TGTGCCAGCAGTAACCGGGACAGGGACTATAGCAATCAGCCCCAGCATTTT. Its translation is CASSNRDRDYSNQPQHF.